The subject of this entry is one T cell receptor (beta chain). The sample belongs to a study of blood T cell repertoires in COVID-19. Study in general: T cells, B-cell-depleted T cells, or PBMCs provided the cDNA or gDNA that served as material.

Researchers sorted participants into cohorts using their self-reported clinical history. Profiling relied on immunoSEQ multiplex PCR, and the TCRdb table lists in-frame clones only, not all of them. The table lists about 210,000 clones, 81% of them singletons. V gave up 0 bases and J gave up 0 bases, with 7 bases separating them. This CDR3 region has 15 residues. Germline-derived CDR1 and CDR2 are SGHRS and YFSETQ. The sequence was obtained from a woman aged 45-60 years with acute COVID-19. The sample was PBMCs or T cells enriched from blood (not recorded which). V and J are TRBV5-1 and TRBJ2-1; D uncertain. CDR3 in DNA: TGCGCCAGCAGCTTGGGAAGGAGCTCCTACAATGAGCAGTTCTTC. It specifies CASSLGRSSYNEQFF.